Listed here are 31 T cell receptor beta chains from one sample, sequenced in a study of beta chain features in type 1 diabetes. Overall study results and limits: For Type 1 diabetes patients, all four CD4+ subsets carried TCRB CDR3s that were moderately but significantly shorter.

Expressed TCRB transcripts were sequenced because the entire RNA isolate underwent reverse transcription. Assay used: immunoSEQ multiplex PCR; TCRdb lists only in-frame clones, some missing. The profile covers about 25,000 clones, with about 45% appearing a single time and 0.25% to 0.35% taken by the ten largest. For these receptors, no antigen is known. The sequencing sample was made of stem cell memory CD4+ T cells from blood. The receptors shown here come from a man aged 25 to 45 with type 1 diabetes.

The V and J genes are TRBV5-1 and TRBJ2-2; TRBD2 aligns across 7 bases. The CDR3 totals 16 residues. Looked up from germline, CDR1 is SGHRS and CDR2 is YFSETQ. V was pared by 0 bases and J by 0 bases, with 2 bases of the junction left unmatched. In nucleotides, the CDR3 is TGCGCCAGCAGCTTGGCTAGCGGCCCGAACACCGGGGAGCTGTTTTTT. Its translation is CASSLASGPNTGELFF. Drawing the rest from reference TRBV5-1 and TRBJ2-2, the complete variable domain is KAGVTQTPRYLIKTRGQQVTLSCSPISGHRSVSWYQQTPGQGLQFLFEYFSETQRNKGNFPGRFSGRQFSNSRSEMNVSTLELGDSALYLCASSLASGPNTGELFFGEGSRLTVL.

The chain recombines TRBV30 with TRBJ1-1; 7 bases match TRBD1. Per germline, CDR1 GTSNPN and CDR2 SVGIG (reference sequence). With V trimmed by 1 base and J by 4 bases, 9 bases remained unmatched. The CDR3 is made up of 15 amino acids. In DNA, the CDR3 is TGTGCCTGGAGTGCCGGTCGACAGGGAGGCACTGAAGCTTTCTTT. Amino acid sequence: CAWSAGRQGGTEAFF.

This clone was seen a single time. The chain employs TRBV5-4 and TRBJ2-1; TRBD2 aligns across 7 bases. The J segment lost 7 bases and the V segment lost 4 bases, leaving 11 bases of the junction unmatched. Germline lookup yields CDR1 SGHNT and CDR2 YYREEE (reference sequence). CDR3 length equals 15 residues. CDR3 sequence reads: CASSPPGGGLNEQFF. As DNA, the CDR3 is TGTGCCAGCAGCCCTCCGGGAGGTGGTCTTAATGAGCAGTTCTTC.

In its sample, this clone was seen a few times. CDR3 in amino acids: CASSHRGSGETQYF. In DNA form, the CDR3 reads TGCGCCAGCAGCCACCGTGGATCGGGAGAGACCCAGTACTTC. The V call is TRBV4-1, the J call TRBJ2-5; D is ambiguous. V was shortened by 3 bases and J by 4 bases, with 12 bases between the two germline ends. Germline V gene lookup returns CDR1 MGHRA and CDR2 YSYEKL. This CDR3 has 14 amino acids.

This clone showed up just a few times. The chain links TRBV19 to TRBJ1-2, with TRBD1 matching over 11 bases. Trimming removed 5 bases from V and 3 bases from J; junction bases left unmatched: 8. In germline, CDR1 is LNHDA, CDR2 SQIVND (reference sequence). There are 16 residues in the CDR3. The CDR3, as DNA: TGTGCCAGTAGTCCTATCGGACAGGGGGCTCACTATGGCTACACCTTC. It translates to CASSPIGQGAHYGYTF. Filled out from reference TRBV19 and TRBJ1-2, the complete variable domain reads DGGITQSPKYLFRKEGQNVTLSCEQNLNHDAMYWYRQDPGQGLRLIYYSQIVNDFQKGDIAEGYSVSREKKESFPLTVTSAQKNPTAFYLCASSPIGQGAHYGYTFGSGTRLTVV.

In nucleotides, the CDR3 is TGTGCCAGCACCCCCCCGAGCTCCTACAATGAGCAGTTCTTC. Protein product: CASTPPSSYNEQFF. V is TRBV6-1 and J is TRBJ2-1; D is uncertain. Germline V gives CDR1 MNHNS, CDR2 SASEGT. The V and J ends lost 7 bases and 0 bases respectively, with 10 bases between them. The CDR3 has 14 residues.

The gene calls are TRBV9 and TRBJ1-4, with a possible D match to TRBD1 (5 bases). Deletions cut 0 bases from V and 7 bases from J, with 13 bases between. Germline CDR1 and CDR2: SGDLS and YYNGEE. This CDR3 region has 15 residues. CDR3: CASSVAGFGLEKLFF. CDR3 coding DNA: TGTGCCAGCAGCGTAGCAGGGTTTGGGCTTGAAAAACTGTTTTTT.

This chain joins TRBV10-1 and TRBJ2-3; 7 bases are a match to TRBD2. CDR1 is WNHNN, CDR2 SYGVQD, per germline (reference sequence). This CDR3 has 14 amino acids. J lost 8 bases, V lost 10 bases, and 15 bases had no gene match. The CDR3 loop reads CATSYAGAGGTQYF. In DNA form, the CDR3 reads TGCGCCACCTCCTATGCGGGAGCCGGGGGTACGCAGTATTTT.

CDR3 sequence (DNA): TGTGCCAGCAGCCCGACCGGGAGTGACACAGATACGCAGTATTTT. Protein product: CASSPTGSDTDTQYF. J is TRBJ2-3 and V is TRBV7-9, with a weak D call TRBD2 (6 bases). The CDR3 covers 15 residues. The germline CDR1 and CDR2 sequences are SEHNR and FQNEAQ (reference sequence). V was cut by 5 bases and J by 2 bases, with 14 bases left in between. Full variable domain (missing parts from reference TRBV7-9 and TRBJ2-3): DTGVSQNPRHKITKRGQNVTFRCDPISEHNRLYWYRQTLGQGPEFLTYFQNEAQLEKSRLLSDRFSAERPKGSFSTLEIQRTEQGDSAMYLCASSPTGSDTDTQYFGPGTRLTVL.

The chain carries TRBV7-9 and TRBJ2-1; TRBD2 aligns across 9 bases. V gave up 4 bases and J gave up 8 bases; unmatched junction bases: 6. This CDR3 comprises 14 residues. Germline loops: CDR1 SEHNR, CDR2 FQNEAQ (reference sequence). The CDR3 region has the DNA TGTGCCAGCAGCTACGCTAGCGGGATCGATGAGCAGTTCTTC. Translation: CASSYASGIDEQFF.

The V call is TRBV5-1, the J call TRBJ2-6; D is unclear. CDR1 is SGHRS and CDR2 is YFSETQ in the germline V gene. V lost 1 base and J 1 base, leaving 6 bases between the germline ends. The CDR3 is 15 amino acids. In DNA, the CDR3 is TGCGCCAGCAGCTTGCCCCTATCTGGGGCCAACGTCCTGACTTTC. Encoded protein: CASSLPLSGANVLTF.

The chain has TRBV30 and TRBJ2-5, with TRBD2 identical over 15 bases. Germline V CDR1 and CDR2: GTSNPN, SVGIG (reference sequence). V shed 0 bases, J shed 0 bases, and the junction held 5 bases outside the gene matches. The CDR3 consists of 18 residues. CDR3 loop: CAWSVRTSGRANQETQYF. CDR3 DNA: TGTGCCTGGAGTGTACGGACTAGCGGGAGGGCTAACCAAGAGACCCAGTACTTC.

The rearrangement links TRBV5-5 to TRBJ2-3; 7 nucleotides line up with TRBD1. The trim removed 0 bases at V and 4 bases at J, leaving 2 bases unmatched. Per the germline V gene, CDR1 is SGHKS and CDR2 is YYEKEE (reference sequence). This CDR3 region has 14 residues. This CDR3 reads CASSLGQGSDTQYF. The CDR3 coding sequence is TGTGCCAGCAGCTTGGGACAGGGTTCAGATACGCAGTATTTT.

The V and J genes are TRBV6-4 and TRBJ2-2; a weak D match, TRBD2 (5 bases). Deletions cut 4 bases from V and 4 bases from J, with 7 bases between. Germline V lookup: CDR1 MRHNA, CDR2 SNTAGT. CDR3 size: 13 residues. CDR3 sequence: CASSAEGTGELFF. In DNA form, the CDR3 reads TGTGCCAGCAGTGCAGAGGGCACCGGGGAGCTGTTTTTT.

This clone was observed a few times. The sample carries other DNA sequences with the same CDR3. This chain connects TRBV7-2 to TRBJ2-7, with 7 bases lining up with TRBD2. The V gene end was trimmed by 0 bases and the J gene end by 0 bases; junction bases not matched to a gene: 2. From germline, CDR1 is SGHTA and CDR2 FQGNSA. The CDR3 is 15 amino acids. The CDR3: CASSLAGGSSYEQYF. CDR3 nucleotides: TGTGCCAGCAGCTTAGCCGGCGGGAGCTCCTACGAGCAGTACTTC.

This clone was counted a few times. The CDR3 DNA reads TGTGCCAGCAGTTCCCCTAGCGGGAGTTCTGGGGCCAACGTCCTGACTTTC. Protein: CASSSPSGSSGANVLTF. The chain couples TRBV28 to TRBJ2-6, with 10 bases that match TRBD2. Germline assignment: CDR1 MDHEN and CDR2 SYDVKM. This CDR3 region has 17 residues. V lost 4 bases to trimming and J lost 1 base; unmatched junction nucleotides: 4.

This clone was seen more than once but under ten times. The gene calls are TRBV4-1 and TRBJ2-1, with 13 positions matching TRBD2. The CDR3 extends over 16 amino acids. Trimming cost V 3 bases and J 3 bases; bases outside gene matches: 2. Germline CDR1 is MGHRA and CDR2 is YSYEKL. This chain's CDR3 is CASSHGLAGVYNEQFF. The CDR3 bases are TGCGCCAGCAGCCATGGACTAGCGGGAGTCTACAATGAGCAGTTCTTC.

The chain's CDR3 is CASSLGSDQPQHF. CDR3 sequence (DNA): TGTGCCAGCAGCTTAGGCAGTGATCAGCCCCAGCATTTT. The chain carries TRBV11-2 and TRBJ1-5; D gene unclear. The CDR3 loop spans 13 amino acids. The V gene lost 1 base and the J gene lost 5 bases, with 6 bases spanning the gap. Germline V lookup: CDR1 SGHAT, CDR2 FQNNGV.

In its sample, this clone was seen a few times. V and J are TRBV5-1 and TRBJ2-5; TRBD2 agrees at 14 bases. Trimming removed 4 bases from V and 1 base from J; junction bases left unmatched: 6. The CDR3 is 17 residues long. Germline V CDR1 and CDR2: SGHRS, YFSETQ. The CDR3 DNA is TGCGCCAGCAGCACGTGGGGACTAGCGGGGGCCCAAGAGACCCAGTACTTC. Its protein is CASSTWGLAGAQETQYF.

The chain joins TRBV27 to TRBJ2-7; possible D gene TRBD1, 5 bases. This CDR3 is 13 amino acids long. In germline, CDR1 is MNHEY, CDR2 SMNVEV (reference sequence). V was trimmed by 9 bases and J by 0 bases, leaving 12 bases between them. CDR3 sequence (DNA): TGTGCCAGTCAGGGCAGGGCCTCCTACGAGCAGTACTTC. The encoded protein is CASQGRASYEQYF.

The rearrangement links TRBV11-2 to TRBJ1-3; D is unclear. Germline CDR1 and CDR2: SGHAT and FQNNGV. This CDR3 comprises 15 residues. With 1 base removed from V and 0 bases from J, the gap between germline ends came to 7 bases. The CDR3 is CASSLAGLSGNTIYF. Here the CDR3 DNA reads TGTGCCAGCAGCTTAGCAGGCCTCTCTGGAAACACCATATATTTT.

This chain links TRBV19 with TRBJ2-1, with 8 bases that match TRBD2. Germline lookup yields CDR1 LNHDA and CDR2 SQIVND (reference sequence). V lost 3 bases to trimming and J lost 0 bases; unmatched junction nucleotides: 1. This CDR3 contains 15 residues. CDR3 residues: CASSMGTSSYNEQFF. Here the CDR3 DNA reads TGTGCCAGTAGTATGGGGACTAGCTCCTACAATGAGCAGTTCTTC.

The chain has TRBV10-3 and TRBJ2-5; TRBD1 matches at 7 bases. Germline V gives CDR1 ENHRY, CDR2 SYGVKD. The CDR3 spans 12 residues. CDR3 bases: TGTGCGGTCTCAGGGGGACAAGAGACCCAGTACTTC. Encoded protein: CAVSGGQETQYF.

The J gene is TRBJ1-2, the V gene TRBV6-1; tentatively, D is TRBD1 (5 bases). Germline V gene lookup returns CDR1 MNHNS and CDR2 SASEGT. The CDR3 is 15 residues long. V was shortened by 5 bases and J by 4 bases, with 17 bases between the two germline ends. CDR3 nucleotide sequence: TGTGCCAGCAGTCATAACCAGGCGGGGGGCTATGGCTACACCTTC. Its translation: CASSHNQAGGYGYTF.

CDR3 bases: TGTGCCAGCAGCTTGGGGGACAGGGGCTATGGCTACACCTTC. Translating gives CASSLGDRGYGYTF. The chain uses TRBV5-5 and TRBJ1-2; 10 nucleotides line up with TRBD1. The J segment lost 4 bases and the V segment lost 0 bases, leaving 0 bases of the junction unmatched. This CDR3 contains 14 residues. Per the germline V gene, CDR1 is SGHKS and CDR2 is YYEKEE (reference sequence). Complete variable domain (other parts from reference TRBV5-5 and TRBJ1-2): DAGVTQSPTHLIKTRGQQVTLRCSPISGHKSVSWYQQVLGQGPQFIFQYYEKEERGRGNFPDRFSARQFPNYSSELNVNALLLGDSALYLCASSLGDRGYGYTFGSGTRLTVV.

The rearrangement uses TRBV11-2 and TRBJ2-1; D is perhaps TRBD2 (6 bases). The germline V and J ends were trimmed by 5 bases and 8 bases, with 16 bases remaining between them. The CDR3 loop spans 14 amino acids. Germline assignment: CDR1 SGHAT and CDR2 FQNNGV. This CDR3 is CASSKGLGAYEQFF. The CDR3 DNA reads TGTGCCAGCAGCAAGGGACTGGGAGCCTATGAGCAGTTCTTC.

This chain connects TRBV7-9 to TRBJ2-7; D unresolved. The CDR3 loop spans 12 amino acids. Trimming pared 6 bases from V and 3 bases from J, leaving 9 bases between. Germline loops: CDR1 SEHNR, CDR2 FQNEAQ (reference sequence). The CDR3 spells CASSSSVYEQYF. CDR3 DNA: TGTGCCAGCAGTTCGAGCGTCTACGAGCAGTACTTC.

This clone was counted a few times. The rearrangement uses TRBV7-9 and TRBJ2-6; no reliable D call. The CDR3 totals 15 residues. Germline V gene sequence: CDR1 SEHNR, CDR2 FQNEAQ (reference sequence). V was pared by 5 bases and J by 0 bases, with 8 bases between. DNA for the CDR3: TGTGCCAGCAGCCAAGACACCTCTGGGGCCAACGTCCTGACTTTC. Amino acids: CASSQDTSGANVLTF.

In this sample, this clone turned up a few times. V gene TRBV29-1 combines with J gene TRBJ2-3, with a tentative D call TRBD2 (6 bases). CDR3 length: 13 residues. CDR1 and CDR2 (germline): SQVTM, ANQGSEA. The CDR3 DNA is TGCGGGGGGTTAGCGGCGGGCACAGATACGCAGTATTTT. Its translation: CGGLAAGTDTQYF.

This clone was recorded once. The CDR3 nucleotides read TGTGCCTGTGGTCGGGGTCCGTATGAAGCTTTCTTT. Residues: CACGRGPYEAFF. The rearrangement joins TRBV7-9 to TRBJ1-1; D remains unclear. Germline CDR1 SEHNR, CDR2 FQNEAQ (reference sequence). The V end lost 11 bases, the J end lost 7 bases, and 17 bases lay between the germline ends. This CDR3 comprises 12 residues. Full variable domain (remainder filled in from reference TRBV7-9 and TRBJ1-1): DTGVSQNPRHKITKRGQNVTFRCDPISEHNRLYWYRQTLGQGPEFLTYFQNEAQLEKSRLLSDRFSAERPKGSFSTLEIQRTEQGDSAMYLCACGRGPYEAFFGQGTRLTVV.

For the CDR3, the DNA is TGTGCCAGCCATCGGGACACACTGGGAGATCAGCCCCAGCATTTT. Encoded protein: CASHRDTLGDQPQHF. The chain combines TRBV19 with TRBJ1-5; TRBD1 is a possible D gene (6 bases). V lost 9 bases and J lost 5, with 20 bases in between. CDR3 length: 15 residues. From germline, CDR1 is LNHDA and CDR2 SQIVND (reference sequence).